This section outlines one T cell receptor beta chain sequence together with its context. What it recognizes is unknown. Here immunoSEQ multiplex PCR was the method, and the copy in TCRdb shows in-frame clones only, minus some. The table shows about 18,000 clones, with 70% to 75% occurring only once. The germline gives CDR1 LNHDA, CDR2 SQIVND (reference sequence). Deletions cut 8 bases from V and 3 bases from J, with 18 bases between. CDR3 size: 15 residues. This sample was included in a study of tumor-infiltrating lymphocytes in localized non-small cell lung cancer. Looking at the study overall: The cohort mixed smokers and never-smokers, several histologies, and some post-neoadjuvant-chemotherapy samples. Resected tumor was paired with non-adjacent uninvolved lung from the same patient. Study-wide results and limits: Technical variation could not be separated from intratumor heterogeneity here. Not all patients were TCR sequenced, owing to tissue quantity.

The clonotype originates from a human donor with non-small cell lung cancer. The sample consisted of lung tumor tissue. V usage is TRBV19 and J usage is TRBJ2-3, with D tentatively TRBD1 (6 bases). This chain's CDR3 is CASGTRDTRTDTQYF. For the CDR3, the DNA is TGTGCCAGTGGAACCCGGGACACCCGTACAGATACGCAGTATTTT.